This record covers a single T cell receptor (beta chain). The CDR3 extends over 12 amino acids. Germline assignment: CDR1 LGHNT and CDR2 FRNRAP. V was clipped by 1 base and J by 9 bases, with 7 bases between them. TCRdb re-analysed the RT-PCR reads in MiXCR, keeping a single row per CDR3 protein. The sample yields about 400,000 distinct CDR3 sequences, 16% seen once. This sample stems from a study of patients and donors after allogeneic stem cell transplantation. The sequence was collected from a human donor who was either an allogeneic HSCT recipient or a stem cell or donor lymphocyte infusion donor (not recorded which). It is not recorded whose cells these are; they may come from a transplant donor. The genes are TRBV12-5 and TRBJ2-1; D is unresolved. The sample consisted of blood, either unsorted or a sorted T cell fraction (not recorded which). The CDR3 region is CASGLGWVEQFF. The CDR3 DNA is TGTGCTAGTGGTTTGGGATGGGTTGAGCAGTTCTTC.